The 15 T cell receptor beta chains below come from one sample, sequenced in a study of cytomegalovirus exposure and HLA in healthy donors. It was with 60 Vbeta and 13 Jbeta primers that the PCR ran. Sequencing was performed with immunoSEQ multiplex PCR; in TCRdb, only in-frame clones are kept and a portion is missing. Of about 190,000 clones in the sample, around 85% were seen once. Material for sequencing was PBMCs. The receptors stem from a man between 18 and 35 years old in good health and CMV-seronegative.

The chain couples TRBV27 to TRBJ2-2; the D is unclear. The V gene's germline CDR1 is MNHEY and CDR2 SMNVEV (reference sequence). V shed 3 bases and J shed 4 bases, with 6 bases lying between them. The CDR3 loop spans 13 amino acids. The CDR3 is CASSFASTGELFF. For the CDR3, the DNA is TGTGCCAGCAGTTTTGCGAGCACCGGGGAGCTGTTTTTT.

The chain carries TRBV15 and TRBJ2-1, with 8 nucleotides matching TRBD1. Germline assignment: CDR1 LNHNV and CDR2 YYDKDF (reference sequence). The V segment lost 4 bases and the J segment 2 bases; nucleotides outside the gene matches: 4. This CDR3 is built from 15 residues. Written as DNA, the CDR3 is TGTGCCACCAGCACCGACAGGGGACCCTACAATGAGCAGTTCTTC. Translated, it gives CATSTDRGPYNEQFF.

V and J are TRBV6-6 and TRBJ2-3; weak D call: TRBD2 (6 bases). Trimming removed 6 bases from V and 3 bases from J, with 13 bases in between. Germline lookup yields CDR1 MNHNY and CDR2 SVGAGI (reference sequence). The CDR3 loop spans 14 amino acids. The CDR3: CASRPRGRTDTQYF. CDR3 DNA sequence: TGTGCCAGCAGACCACGGGGGAGAACAGATACGCAGTATTTT.

This clone has only a few counts. This sequence joins TRBV19 and TRBJ1-1; 11 bases agree with TRBD1. The CDR3 totals 12 residues. V lost 9 bases, J lost 11 bases, and 8 bases stayed unmatched. Per the germline V gene, CDR1 is LNHDA and CDR2 is SQIVND (reference sequence). The CDR3 sequence: CASLDRGLGAFF. The DNA for the CDR3 is TGTGCCAGCCTGGACAGGGGGCTTGGTGCTTTCTTT.

This clone has a handful of counts. This chain joins TRBV18 and TRBJ1-4; no clear D. The CDR3 loop spans 14 amino acids. Per germline, CDR1 KGHSH and CDR2 LQKENI. The V and J ends lost 3 bases and 5 bases respectively, with 10 bases between them. The CDR3: CASSPSAGNEKLFF. The CDR3 nucleotides read TGTGCCAGCTCACCGAGCGCTGGCAATGAAAAACTGTTTTTT. Looking up the rest from reference TRBV18 and TRBJ1-4 gives the full variable domain: NAGVMQNPRHLVRRRGQEARLRCSPMKGHSHVYWYRQLPEEGLKFMVYLQKENIIDESGMPKERFSAEFPKEGPSILRIQQVVRGDSAAYFCASSPSAGNEKLFFGSGTQLSVL.

V and J are TRBV27 and TRBJ2-7, with 7 bases fitting TRBD1. Germline trimming cut 5 bases from V and 4 bases from J; bases unmatched to any gene: 8. The CDR3 covers 14 residues. Germline lookup yields CDR1 MNHEY and CDR2 SMNVEV (reference sequence). The CDR3 DNA reads TGTGCCAGCAGTGATGGGGACAGAACGTACGAGCAGTACTTC. The encoded protein is CASSDGDRTYEQYF.

The chain employs TRBV4-3 and TRBJ1-2; 8 bases fit TRBD1. The germline gives CDR1 LGHNA, CDR2 YSLEER. With 1 base clipped from V and 8 bases from J, the junction kept 12 bases outside the gene matches. The CDR3 contains 16 residues. This CDR3 reads CASSQGLGQGAGGYTF. CDR3 nucleotides: TGCGCCAGCAGCCAAGGTCTTGGACAGGGTGCGGGGGGCTACACCTTC.

The chain carries TRBV4-3 and TRBJ2-2; TRBD1 is a possible D gene (6 bases). CDR3 length: 17 residues. Germline values: CDR1 LGHNA, CDR2 YSLEER. V lost 1 base to trimming and J lost 1 base, with 13 bases between them. CDR3 protein: CASSQVPPGQNTGELFF. CDR3 sequence (DNA): TGCGCCAGCAGCCAAGTTCCTCCGGGACAGAACACCGGGGAGCTGTTTTTT.

The chain is built from TRBV7-5 and TRBJ1-4; the D call of TRBD1 is as the table states it, not checked on the DNA. TRBV7-5 is described as a pseudogene. The CDR3 covers 12 residues. The CDR3 sequence: CARSLVRGKLFF. CDR3 in DNA: TGTGCCAGAAGCCTCGTCAGGGGAAAACTGTTTTTT.

This chain uses TRBV7-2 with TRBJ2-1, with TRBD2 identical over 7 bases. CDR3 length: 15 residues. Trimming removed 4 bases from V and 6 bases from J; junction bases left unmatched: 9. Looked up from germline, CDR1 is SGHTA and CDR2 is FQGNSA. The CDR3 DNA reads as TGTGCCAGCAGCTCGGGGGGAAGGTGGTCCAATGAGCAGTTCTTC. Amino acids: CASSSGGRWSNEQFF.

This clone has a handful of counts. The chain uses TRBV7-8 and TRBJ2-1, with D unresolved. The CDR3 spans 14 residues. The germline V gene encodes CDR1 SGHVS and CDR2 FQNEAQ. V lost 1 base to trimming and J lost 7 bases, with 11 bases between them. The CDR3 bases are TGTGCCAGCAGCTTAGATCCGGGTGGGAATGAGCAGTTCTTC. Its protein is CASSLDPGGNEQFF.

The chain is built from TRBV27 and TRBJ1-6; D is perhaps TRBD1 (5 bases). Germline lookup yields CDR1 MNHEY and CDR2 SMNVEV (reference sequence). The CDR3 sequence is 14 residues long. Trimming shortened V by 6 bases and J by 7 bases, and 13 bases separated the two germline ends. The CDR3, as DNA: TGTGCCAGCAGCCTCGGGGGTTTCAATTCACCCCTCCACTTT. Amino acids: CASSLGGFNSPLHF.

The V call is TRBV11-2, the J call TRBJ1-2; maybe TRBD1 (6 bases). The CDR3 covers 16 residues. Germline CDR1 reads SGHAT; CDR2 reads FQNNGV. Trimming stripped 1 base from V and 2 bases from J, with 14 bases between. The CDR3 region has the DNA TGTGCCAGCAGCTTAGGCCTGACAGGCGGGAACTATGGCTACACCTTC. Its translation: CASSLGLTGGNYGYTF.

The J gene is TRBJ2-1, the V gene TRBV29-1; D is perhaps TRBD1 (5 bases). This CDR3 region has 11 residues. V was pared by 4 bases and J by 6 bases, with 7 bases between. Looked up from germline, CDR1 is SQVTM and CDR2 is ANQGSEA. The CDR3 spells CSVGRANEQFF. CDR3 in DNA: TGCAGCGTTGGCAGGGCCAATGAGCAGTTCTTC.

V gene TRBV27 combines with J gene TRBJ1-5; possibly TRBD1 for D (5 bases). Trimming cost V 1 base and J 5 bases, with 12 bases left between them. The CDR3 extends over 15 amino acids. Looked up from germline, CDR1 is MNHEY and CDR2 is SMNVEV (reference sequence). CDR3 sequence (DNA): TGTGCCAGCAGTTTATTTCAGGGTCAGGATCAGCCCCAGCATTTT. Its translation: CASSLFQGQDQPQHF.